The table lists the clone carrying this TCR beta chain with a few counts. CDR3 length: 16 amino acids. J lost 7 bases, V lost 0 bases, and 11 bases had no gene match. Germline V gene sequence: CDR1 SQVTM, CDR2 ANQGSEA. The sample originates from a study of blood T cells in healthy people across ages. Combining a sample-barcoded 5' primer with a J-beta primer mix, a second PCR ran for about 7 to 11 cycles. One entry per CDR3 protein results from TCRdb running MiXCR on the 5' RACE reads. Found here are about 780,000 distinct CDR3 sequences, roughly 46% of them singletons; the top ten hold approximately 18%.

The rearrangement uses TRBV29-1 and TRBJ2-7; 11 nucleotides line up with TRBD2. The receptor's source is a man aged 80 or over in good health. Sequencing was performed on blood. The CDR3 DNA sequence: TGCAGCGTTGAAGATCGGCCTAGCGGGAGGTGGTATGAGCAGTACTTC. Encoded protein: CSVEDRPSGRWYEQYF.